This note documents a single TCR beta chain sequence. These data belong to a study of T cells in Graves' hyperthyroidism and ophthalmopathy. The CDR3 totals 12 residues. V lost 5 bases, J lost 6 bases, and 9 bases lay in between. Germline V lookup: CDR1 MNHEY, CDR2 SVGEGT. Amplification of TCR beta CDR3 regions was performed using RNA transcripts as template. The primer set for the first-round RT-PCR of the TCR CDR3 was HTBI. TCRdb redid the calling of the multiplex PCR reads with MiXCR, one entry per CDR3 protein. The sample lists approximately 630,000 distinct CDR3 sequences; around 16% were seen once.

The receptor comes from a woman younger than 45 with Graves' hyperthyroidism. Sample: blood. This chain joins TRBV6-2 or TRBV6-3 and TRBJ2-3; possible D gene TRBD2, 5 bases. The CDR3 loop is CASSADYDTQYF. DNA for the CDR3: TGTGCCAGCAGTGCCGACTATGATACGCAGTATTTT.